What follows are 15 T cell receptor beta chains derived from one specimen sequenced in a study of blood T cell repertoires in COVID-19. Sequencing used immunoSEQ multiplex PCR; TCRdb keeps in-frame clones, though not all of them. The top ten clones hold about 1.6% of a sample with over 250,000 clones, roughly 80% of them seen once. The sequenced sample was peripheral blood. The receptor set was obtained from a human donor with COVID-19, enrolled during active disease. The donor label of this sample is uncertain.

CDR3 region: CASTLIQPKGELNTEAFF. The CDR3 bases are TGTGCCAGCACCCTGATACAGCCCAAGGGGGAGCTTAACACTGAAGCTTTCTTT. V gene TRBV2 combines with J gene TRBJ1-1, with D tentatively TRBD1 (6 bases). Germline CDR1 reads SNHLY; CDR2 reads FYNNEI. The V end was cut by 7 bases, the J end by 2 bases, with 26 bases between. The CDR3 runs 18 residues.

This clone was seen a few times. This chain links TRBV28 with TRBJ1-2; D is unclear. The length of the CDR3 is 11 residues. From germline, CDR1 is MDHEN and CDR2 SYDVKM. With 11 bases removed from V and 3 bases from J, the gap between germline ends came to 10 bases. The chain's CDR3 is CAHRGDYGYTF. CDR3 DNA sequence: TGTGCCCACCGCGGGGACTATGGCTACACCTTC.

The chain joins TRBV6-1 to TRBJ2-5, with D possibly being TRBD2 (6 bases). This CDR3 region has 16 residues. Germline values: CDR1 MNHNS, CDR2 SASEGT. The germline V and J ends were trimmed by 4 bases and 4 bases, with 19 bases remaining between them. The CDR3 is CASSAMAGRPGETQYF. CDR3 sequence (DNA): TGTGCCAGCAGTGCCATGGCGGGACGGCCGGGAGAGACCCAGTACTTC.

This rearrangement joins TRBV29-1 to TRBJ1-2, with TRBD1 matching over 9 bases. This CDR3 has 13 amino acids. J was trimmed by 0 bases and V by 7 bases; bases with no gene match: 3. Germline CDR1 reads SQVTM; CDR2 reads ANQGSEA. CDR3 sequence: CSAGQGTNYGYTF. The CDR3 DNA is TGCAGCGCTGGACAGGGGACTAACTATGGCTACACCTTC. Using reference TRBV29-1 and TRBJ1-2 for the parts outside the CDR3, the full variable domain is SAVISQKPSRDICQRGTSLTIQCQVDSQVTMMFWYRQQPGQSLTLIATANQGSEATYESGFVIDKFPISRPNLTFSTLTVSNMSPEDSSIYLCSAGQGTNYGYTFGSGTRLTVV.

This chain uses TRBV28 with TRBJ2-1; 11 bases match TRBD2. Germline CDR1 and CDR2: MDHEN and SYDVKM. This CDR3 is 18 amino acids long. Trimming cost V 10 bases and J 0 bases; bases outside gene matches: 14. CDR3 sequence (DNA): TGTGCCAACCCCCCTGACGCGACTAGCGGGAACTCCTACAATGAGCAGTTCTTC. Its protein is CANPPDATSGNSYNEQFF. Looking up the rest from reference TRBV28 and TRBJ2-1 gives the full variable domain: DVKVTQSSRYLVKRTGEKVFLECVQDMDHENMFWYRQDPGLGLRLIYFSYDVKMKEKGDIPEGYSVSREKKERFSLILESASTNQTSMYLCANPPDATSGNSYNEQFFGPGTRLTVL.

Written as DNA, the CDR3 is TGTGCCAGCAGCGTTACTAGCGGGAGGGCCGGGACCCAGTACTTC. Amino acid sequence: CASSVTSGRAGTQYF. The chain uses TRBV28 and TRBJ2-5; 13 nucleotides agree with TRBD2. Looked up from germline, CDR1 is MDHEN and CDR2 is SYDVKM. V dropped 6 bases and J dropped 7; count of bases not matched to a gene: 8. The CDR3 spans 15 residues. Full variable domain (remainder filled in from reference TRBV28 and TRBJ2-5): DVKVTQSSRYLVKRTGEKVFLECVQDMDHENMFWYRQDPGLGLRLIYFSYDVKMKEKGDIPEGYSVSREKKERFSLILESASTNQTSMYLCASSVTSGRAGTQYFGPGTRLLVL.

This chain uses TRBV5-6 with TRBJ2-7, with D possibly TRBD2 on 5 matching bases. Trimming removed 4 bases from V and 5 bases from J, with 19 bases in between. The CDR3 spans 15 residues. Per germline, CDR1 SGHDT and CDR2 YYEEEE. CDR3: CASSALAGSSDEQYF. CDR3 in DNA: TGTGCCAGCAGCGCCCTAGCTGGGAGTAGCGACGAGCAGTACTTC.

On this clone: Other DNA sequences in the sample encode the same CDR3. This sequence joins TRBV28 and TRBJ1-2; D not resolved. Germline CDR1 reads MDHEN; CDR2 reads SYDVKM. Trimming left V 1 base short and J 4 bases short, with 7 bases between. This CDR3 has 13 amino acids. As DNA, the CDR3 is TGTGCCAGCAGTTTATCCGGCGGCTATGGCTACACCTTC. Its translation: CASSLSGGYGYTF.

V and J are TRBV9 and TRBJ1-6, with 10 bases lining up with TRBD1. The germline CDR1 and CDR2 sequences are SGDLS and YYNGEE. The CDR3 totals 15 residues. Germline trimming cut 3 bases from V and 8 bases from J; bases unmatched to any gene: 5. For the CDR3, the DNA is TGTGCCAGCAGCGGCCGGGACAGGGGTGATTCACCCCTCCACTTT. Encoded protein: CASSGRDRGDSPLHF.

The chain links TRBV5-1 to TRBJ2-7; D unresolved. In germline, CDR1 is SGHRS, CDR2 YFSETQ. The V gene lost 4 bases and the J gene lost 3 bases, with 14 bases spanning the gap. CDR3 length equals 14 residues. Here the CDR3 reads CASSQSTANYEQYF. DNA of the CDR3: TGCGCCAGCAGCCAGTCTACAGCCAACTACGAGCAGTACTTC.

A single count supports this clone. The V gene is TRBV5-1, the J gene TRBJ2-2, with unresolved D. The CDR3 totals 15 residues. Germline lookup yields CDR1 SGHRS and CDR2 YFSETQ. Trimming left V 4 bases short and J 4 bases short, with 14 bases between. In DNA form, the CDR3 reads TGCGCCAGCAGCGAGGATTATTCGGGCACCGGGGAGCTGTTTTTT. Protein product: CASSEDYSGTGELFF.

CDR3 nucleotides: TGTGCCAGCAGTTACTCGGTGGCTAGCGGGATGTACGAGCAGTACTTC. It translates to CASSYSVASGMYEQYF. The chain employs TRBV6-6 and TRBJ2-7; 9 bases align to TRBD2. The CDR3 length is 16 residues. V dropped 0 bases and J dropped 4; count of bases not matched to a gene: 7. Germline CDR1 and CDR2: MNHNY and SVGAGI (reference sequence).

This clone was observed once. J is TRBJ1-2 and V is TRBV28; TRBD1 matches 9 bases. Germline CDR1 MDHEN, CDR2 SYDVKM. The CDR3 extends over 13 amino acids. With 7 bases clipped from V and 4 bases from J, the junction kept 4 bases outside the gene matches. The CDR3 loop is CASTGQGIYGYTF. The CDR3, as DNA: TGTGCCAGCACGGGACAGGGAATCTATGGCTACACCTTC.

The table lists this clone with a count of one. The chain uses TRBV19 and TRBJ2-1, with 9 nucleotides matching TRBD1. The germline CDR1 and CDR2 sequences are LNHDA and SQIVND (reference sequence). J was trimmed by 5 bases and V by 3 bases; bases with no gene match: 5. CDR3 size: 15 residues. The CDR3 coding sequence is TGTGCCAGTAGTATCTGGGGACAGGGTAACAATGAGCAGTTCTTC. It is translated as CASSIWGQGNNEQFF.

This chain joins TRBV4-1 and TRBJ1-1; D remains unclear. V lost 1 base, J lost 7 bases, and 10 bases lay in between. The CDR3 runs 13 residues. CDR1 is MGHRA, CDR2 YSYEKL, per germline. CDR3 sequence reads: CASSQVGGSEAFF. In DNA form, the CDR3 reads TGCGCCAGCAGCCAAGTGGGAGGGAGTGAAGCTTTCTTT.